This T cell receptor beta chain was identified during a study of blood T cell repertoires in COVID-19. Study context: T cells, B-cell-depleted T cells, or PBMCs provided the cDNA or gDNA that served as material.

The CDR3 length is 14 residues. Germline CDR1 is SGHAT and CDR2 is FQNNGV. V was pared by 5 bases and J by 4 bases, with 14 bases between. Per the original data handling: Quantification of nucleated cells was approximated via reference gene primer amplification. Sequenced by immunoSEQ multiplex PCR; TCRdb stores in-frame clones only, minus some. The D gene and trimming were derived from the DNA, and the V and J assignments and clone size from that table. The table shows 350,000 or so clones, with 88% occurring only once. Patients of the Seattle cohort, enrolled during active infection, were followed longitudinally.

The V and J genes are TRBV11-2 and TRBJ1-2, with D tentatively TRBD1 (5 bases). Sequences were obtained from peripheral blood. The source is a woman aged 25 to 45 with COVID-19, enrolled during active disease. The CDR3 DNA reads as TGTGCCAGCAGCGCATCAACAGGAGTCTATGGCTACACCTTC. The encoded protein is CASSASTGVYGYTF.